Only a few counts were recorded for the clone carrying this T cell receptor beta chain. No antigen is known for it. The record originates from a study of T-cell memory formation after mild COVID-19. About the research overall: TCR clusters were mostly confined to one donor each. General study results and limits: Contracting clones, day 15 to 85, had balanced CD4/CD8, and later expanders favored CD4+. Cross-reactive memory appears to have joined, as suggested by some responding clones showing up in pre-infection memory.

5'RACE with constant-segment primers yielded barcoded, UMI-tagged TCR alpha and TCR beta cDNA libraries. MiXCR was run by TCRdb on the 5' RACE reads, yielding one entry per CDR3 protein. In the table there are hundreds of thousands of distinct CDR3 sequences, over 15% of which are singletons. The trim removed 6 bases at V and 2 bases at J, leaving 4 bases unmatched. The CDR3 consists of 13 residues. From germline, CDR1 is SQVTM and CDR2 ANQGSEA. The chain uses TRBV29-1 and TRBJ2-3, with 8 nucleotides matching TRBD2. This receptor was obtained from an adult woman who had mild COVID-19 (a few samples of this study predate the infection). Cell type and time point are not known. Sequencing was done on a sample of PBMCs or a T cell subset sorted from them (not recorded which). CDR3 sequence (DNA): TGCAGCGTAGATAGCGGGATCACAGATACGCAGTATTTT. Protein sequence: CSVDSGITDTQYF.